The 26 T cell receptor beta chains below all came from one sample that was sequenced in a study of cytomegalovirus exposure and HLA in healthy donors. Both 60 Vbeta primers and 13 Jbeta primers went into the PCR. Assay: immunoSEQ multiplex PCR; the TCRdb copy retains only in-frame clones and omits some. The table shows approximately 190,000 clones, with about 85% occurring only once. The sample was PBMCs. The source of these receptors is a man aged 50-59 years in good health and CMV-seronegative.

The chain couples TRBV7-6 to TRBJ2-7, with D maybe TRBD1 (6 bases). The CDR3 has 13 amino acids. The germline gives CDR1 SGHVS, CDR2 FNYEAQ. V shed 8 bases and J shed 4 bases, with 15 bases lying between them. CDR3 sequence (DNA): TGTGCCAGCTCTGCAGGGGAAACTTACGAGCAGTACTTC. It codes for CASSAGETYEQYF.

The gene calls are TRBV18 and TRBJ1-3; 7 nucleotides align to TRBD1. The CDR3 extends over 16 amino acids. V dropped 3 bases and J dropped 3; count of bases not matched to a gene: 8. CDR1 and CDR2 (germline): KGHSH, LQKENI. The CDR3 sequence is CASSPLDRSNGNTIYF. As DNA, the CDR3 is TGTGCCAGCTCACCTTTGGACAGGTCTAATGGAAACACCATATATTTT.

J is TRBJ1-6 and V is TRBV5-1; no clear D gene. Trimming stripped 0 bases from V and 1 base from J, with 8 bases between. The germline V gene has CDR1 SGHRS and CDR2 YFSETQ. The CDR3 sequence is 16 residues long. CDR3 loop: CASSLDSGSYNSPLHF. The CDR3 nucleotides are TGCGCCAGCAGCTTGGACAGCGGTTCCTATAATTCACCCCTCCACTTT.

The V gene is TRBV18, the J gene TRBJ2-2; tentative D call: TRBD2 (6 bases). Trimming left V 3 bases short and J 10 bases short, with 9 bases between. This CDR3 region has 12 residues. Germline CDR1 KGHSH, CDR2 LQKENI. CDR3 sequence: CASSPKRVELFF. The CDR3 region has the DNA TGTGCCAGCTCACCGAAGCGGGTGGAGCTGTTTTTT.

The chain has TRBV2 and TRBJ2-1; 8 nucleotides agree with TRBD2. J was trimmed by 2 bases and V by 11 bases; bases with no gene match: 11. The CDR3 spans 15 residues. The germline V gene has CDR1 SNHLY and CDR2 FYNNEI. CDR3 coding DNA: TGTGCCGGTAGAATCTCGGGGGGGCCCTACAATGAGCAGTTCTTC. This codes for CAGRISGGPYNEQFF.

The rearrangement joins TRBV19 to TRBJ1-1; perhaps TRBD1 as D (5 bases). The V end lost 8 bases, the J end lost 6 bases, and 16 bases lay between the germline ends. CDR3 length equals 13 residues. Germline CDR1 reads LNHDA; CDR2 reads SQIVND (reference sequence). This chain's CDR3 is CASGYAGTAEAFF. The CDR3 region has the DNA TGTGCCAGTGGATACGCGGGGACCGCTGAAGCTTTCTTT.

This clone has a single count. The chain couples TRBV7-2 to TRBJ1-1; D uncertain. V was shortened by 5 bases and J by 3 bases, with 13 bases between the two germline ends. The CDR3 sequence is 14 residues long. Germline CDR1 and CDR2: SGHTA and FQGNSA. DNA of the CDR3: TGTGCCAGCAGCCTCACCGAGGCCCACACTGAAGCTTTCTTT. Translated: CASSLTEAHTEAFF.

The chain recombines TRBV5-4 with TRBJ1-3, with 8 bases identical to TRBD1. Germline V gene lookup returns CDR1 SGHNT and CDR2 YYREEE (reference sequence). This CDR3 is built from 15 residues. Losses at the gene ends were 4 bases for V and 4 bases for J; bases not matched to a gene: 7. Here the CDR3 reads CASSGGGQGGNTIYF. The CDR3 coding sequence is TGTGCCAGCAGCGGCGGTGGACAGGGCGGAAACACCATATATTTT.

V gene TRBV9 combines with J gene TRBJ2-2, with a possible D match to TRBD1 (6 bases). The CDR3 is 13 residues long. Deletions cut 3 bases from V and 5 bases from J, with 8 bases between. Germline CDR1 and CDR2: SGDLS and YYNGEE. CDR3 coding DNA: TGTGCCAGCAGCGCAACAGGGACCGGGGAGCTGTTTTTT. Translation: CASSATGTGELFF.

The chain employs TRBV4-3 and TRBJ1-2; D is unresolved. The V and J ends lost 0 bases and 0 bases respectively, with 5 bases between them. The CDR3 sequence is 14 residues long. Looked up from germline, CDR1 is LGHNA and CDR2 is YSLEER. The CDR3 loop is CASSQDRTNYGYTF. CDR3 bases: TGCGCCAGCAGCCAAGACAGAACTAACTATGGCTACACCTTC.

The rearrangement joins TRBV29-1 to TRBJ1-2, with D tentatively TRBD1 (5 bases). The CDR3 is made up of 14 amino acids. V gave up 6 bases and J gave up 4 bases, with 18 bases separating them. Germline V gene sequence: CDR1 SQVTM, CDR2 ANQGSEA. The CDR3 is CSVDLGGPTYGYTF. CDR3 DNA sequence: TGCAGCGTGGACCTGGGGGGTCCTACCTATGGCTACACCTTC.

V usage is TRBV9 and J usage is TRBJ2-3; the match to TRBD2 covers 10 bases. The CDR3 sequence is 18 residues long. Unmatched junction bases numbered 15, after V lost 4 bases and J lost 4 bases. Germline V gene data show CDR1 as SGDLS and CDR2 as YYNGEE. CDR3 in DNA: TGTGCCAGCAGCTCCCCCGGTTTTAGCGGGGGGATGGCAGATACGCAGTATTTT. It codes for CASSSPGFSGGMADTQYF.

The rearrangement joins TRBV6-4 to TRBJ2-1; D might be TRBD2 (7 bases). CDR3 length equals 11 residues. The germline CDR1 and CDR2 sequences are MRHNA and SNTAGT. V was clipped by 10 bases and J by 9 bases, with 13 bases between them. CDR3 protein: CATRGAREQFF. DNA of the CDR3: TGTGCCACCCGGGGGGCCCGTGAGCAGTTCTTC.

This chain joins TRBV6-1 and TRBJ1-1; 10 positions agree with TRBD1. CDR3 length equals 14 residues. CDR1 and CDR2 from the germline V gene are MNHNS and SASEGT. With V trimmed by 7 bases and J by 3 bases, 5 bases remained unmatched. CDR3 sequence reads: CASKRQGAYTEAFF. The CDR3 DNA is TGTGCCAGCAAACGACAGGGGGCATACACTGAAGCTTTCTTT.

The V and J genes are TRBV19 and TRBJ1-6, with 7 bases fitting TRBD1. The germline V gene has CDR1 LNHDA and CDR2 SQIVND (reference sequence). The length of the CDR3 is 14 residues. V lost 8 bases to trimming and J lost 9 bases; unmatched junction nucleotides: 10. The CDR3 DNA sequence: TGTGCCAGTGGGTACAGGGGTTGTTGTTCACCCCTCCACTTT. Residues: CASGYRGCCSPLHF.

The count of this clone is one. Mismatch with germline at one junction end may stem from a read error. The chain joins TRBV7-9 to TRBJ2-7; 10 positions match TRBD1. The CDR3 has 15 amino acids. CDR1 SEHNR and CDR2 FQNEAQ come from the germline V gene (reference sequence). The CDR3 protein is CSSSPPGTGANEQYF. The CDR3, as DNA: TGTTCCAGCAGCCCGCCCGGGACAGGGGCAAACGAGCAGTACTTC.

This clone is a singleton in its sample. This chain uses TRBV15 with TRBJ1-1; TRBD1 might be the D (5 bases). Germline CDR1 LNHNV, CDR2 YYDKDF (reference sequence). The CDR3 covers 15 residues. Trimming removed 3 bases at V and 3 bases at J, with 14 bases between. Here the CDR3 DNA reads TGTGCCACCAGCAGTGGCGGGGGGTTTCACACTGAAGCTTTCTTT. It encodes CATSSGGGFHTEAFF.

The chain carries TRBV11-3 and TRBJ2-1; 8 nucleotides align to TRBD1. V lost 2 bases, J lost 3 bases, and 6 bases stayed unmatched. The germline gives CDR1 SGHNT, CDR2 YENEEA. The CDR3 is 16 residues long. The CDR3 sequence: CASSLSGQGGYNEQFF. In DNA form, the CDR3 reads TGTGCCAGCAGCTTATCAGGACAGGGCGGCTACAATGAGCAGTTCTTC.

The chain joins TRBV27 to TRBJ1-6; TRBD1 aligns across 9 bases. V shed 5 bases and J 7 bases; nucleotides not matched to a gene: 15. CDR1 and CDR2 (germline): MNHEY, SMNVEV (reference sequence). The length of the CDR3 is 18 residues. Written as DNA, the CDR3 is TGTGCCAGCAGTCCACTTTCGCGGGGACAGGGTGGCAATTCACCCCTCCACTTT. It codes for CASSPLSRGQGGNSPLHF.

This rearrangement joins TRBV6-5 to TRBJ1-5; D may be TRBD1 (5 bases). The germline V gene encodes CDR1 MNHEY and CDR2 SVGAGI. Deletions cut 5 bases from V and 4 bases from J, with 15 bases between. The CDR3 runs 15 residues. The CDR3 reads CASSPMGGGNQPQHF. The CDR3 DNA reads as TGTGCCAGCAGTCCCATGGGCGGGGGAAATCAGCCCCAGCATTTT.

The chain uses TRBV19 and TRBJ1-6, with 10 bases fitting TRBD1. V lost 8 bases, J lost 10 bases, and 11 bases stayed unmatched. Germline lookup yields CDR1 LNHDA and CDR2 SQIVND (reference sequence). This CDR3 comprises 15 residues. The DNA for the CDR3 is TGTGCCAGTCGCCCGGGACAGGGGTTTTACTCACCCCTCCACTTT. Translating it yields CASRPGQGFYSPLHF.

This chain links TRBV19 with TRBJ1-5; D perhaps matches TRBD1 (5 bases). Germline V gene lookup returns CDR1 LNHDA and CDR2 SQIVND (reference sequence). V shed 7 bases and J shed 3 bases, with 16 bases lying between them. The CDR3 is 15 residues long. The CDR3 region has the DNA TGTGCCAGTATGCGGGACTCTTGGACCAATCAGCCCCAGCATTTT. Its protein is CASMRDSWTNQPQHF.

This clone was seen only once. This rearrangement joins TRBV4-2 to TRBJ2-3; 8 positions match TRBD1. Trimming cost V 1 base and J 6 bases; bases outside gene matches: 6. The CDR3 consists of 15 residues. The germline gives CDR1 LGHNA, CDR2 YNFKEQ. The CDR3 bases are TGTGCCAGCAGCCAAGGTCAGGGGGCGATGGATACGCAGTATTTT. It is translated as CASSQGQGAMDTQYF.

The rearrangement uses TRBV27 and TRBJ1-6; D is uncertain. Deletions cut 5 bases from V and 9 bases from J, with 17 bases between. This CDR3 has 15 amino acids. Germline CDR1 reads MNHEY; CDR2 reads SMNVEV (reference sequence). The CDR3 region has the DNA TGTGCCAGCAGTCCCCCCGTGGAGTTTGGTTCACCCCTCCACTTT. As protein: CASSPPVEFGSPLHF.

V is TRBV9 and J is TRBJ2-6; no reliable D call. The germline gives CDR1 SGDLS, CDR2 YYNGEE. The CDR3 runs to 14 residues. Trimming removed 4 bases from V and 0 bases from J, with 5 bases in between. This chain's CDR3 is CASSPYSGANVLTF. The DNA of the CDR3 is TGTGCCAGCAGCCCCTACTCTGGGGCCAACGTCCTGACTTTC.

The J gene is TRBJ2-2, the V gene TRBV6-5, with 8 nucleotides matching TRBD1. The CDR3 has 13 residues. Per germline, CDR1 MNHEY and CDR2 SVGAGI. Unmatched junction bases numbered 3, after V lost 6 bases and J lost 6 bases. The CDR3 DNA follows: TGTGCCAGCAGAGACAGGGGAGCCGGGGAGCTGTTTTTT. It encodes CASRDRGAGELFF.